Shown below are 22 T cell receptor beta chains from a single sample sequenced in a study of blood T cell repertoires in COVID-19 (dated by TCRdb to 2018 to 2021). The library was produced with the immunoSEQ multiplex PCR assay. This is the immuneACCESS table as TCRdb keeps it, with only in-frame sequences that have V and J called. A part of the clones is gone; compared with another copy, unresolved V genes explain less than half, and the rest is unexplained. This sample lists 50,000 to 65,000 clones; approximately 82% were detected once. The top ten clonotypes cover around 6.6% of the sample. Source material: peripheral blood. The receptors shown here come from a human donor in a cohort sampled during active COVID-19.

The chain joins TRBV10-3 to TRBJ2-7, with no clear D. CDR3 length equals 11 residues. V lost 6 bases and J 1 base, leaving 4 bases between the germline ends. Germline V CDR1 and CDR2: ENHRY, SYGVKD. The CDR3 loop is CAISQSYEQYF. The CDR3 nucleotides are TGTGCCATCAGCCAATCCTACGAGCAGTACTTC.

The chain couples TRBV7-9 to TRBJ1-4, with a weak D call TRBD1 (5 bases). Germline V gene lookup returns CDR1 SEHNR and CDR2 FQNEAQ (reference sequence). The CDR3 extends over 19 amino acids. Trimming removed 5 bases at V and 1 base at J, with 23 bases between. The CDR3 here is CASSPGGGSAGQTNEKLFF. The CDR3 region has the DNA TGTGCCAGCAGCCCCGGTGGGGGTAGCGCGGGGCAAACTAATGAAAAACTGTTTTTT.

V gene TRBV18 combines with J gene TRBJ2-5, with D perhaps TRBD2 (6 bases). V lost 8 bases and J lost 1, with 20 bases in between. This CDR3 has 16 amino acids. The germline CDR1 and CDR2 sequences are KGHSH and LQKENI. The CDR3 nucleotides read TGTGCCAGCGCCCGATTTAGGGACGGGGGCCAAGAGACCCAGTACTTC. Its translation: CASARFRDGGQETQYF.

About this clone itself: A read error may produce the germline difference seen at one junction end. J is TRBJ1-2 and V is TRBV5-1, with D perhaps matching TRBD1 (6 bases). Germline V CDR1 and CDR2: SGHRS, YFSETQ. The CDR3 consists of 15 residues. This chain's CDR3 is CARSGGGAINYGYTF. Here the CDR3 DNA reads TGCGCCCGCAGCGGTGGGGGGGCTATTAACTATGGCTACACCTTC.

This sequence joins TRBV11-3 and TRBJ2-3; TRBD2 matches 14 bases. V shed 5 bases, J shed 5 bases, and the junction held 3 bases outside the gene matches. CDR1 SGHNT and CDR2 YENEEA come from the germline V gene. The CDR3 consists of 15 residues. DNA for the CDR3: TGTGCCAGCAGCCCGGGACTAGCGGGAGAAGATACGCAGTATTTT. It is translated as CASSPGLAGEDTQYF.

The chain carries TRBV10-3 and TRBJ2-3, with 10 bases that match TRBD2. The germline V gene encodes CDR1 ENHRY and CDR2 SYGVKD. The J segment lost 5 bases and the V segment lost 5 bases, leaving 7 bases of the junction unmatched. This CDR3 region has 15 residues. The CDR3: CAISSPSGSRDTQYF. The CDR3, as DNA: TGTGCCATCAGTTCACCTAGCGGGAGCCGAGATACGCAGTATTTT.

The rearrangement joins TRBV6-5 to TRBJ2-2; 14 positions agree with TRBD2. The CDR3 consists of 14 residues. Trimming cost V 7 bases and J 8 bases; bases outside gene matches: 3. CDR1 MNHEY and CDR2 SVGAGI come from the germline V gene. In DNA form, the CDR3 reads TGTGCCAGCAAAAGGACTAGCGGGAGGGGGGAGCTGTTTTTT. Its protein is CASKRTSGRGELFF.

The chain links TRBV5-6 to TRBJ1-2; D unclear. V was clipped by 0 bases and J by 8 bases, with 17 bases between them. CDR1 SGHDT and CDR2 YYEEEE come from the germline V gene. The CDR3 loop spans 15 amino acids. CDR3: CASSLALRSTRGYTF. CDR3 in DNA: TGTGCCAGCAGCTTGGCCCTTCGGAGCACTCGGGGCTACACCTTC.

The chain has TRBV6-5 and TRBJ2-7; TRBD1 matches 7 bases. The CDR3 has 14 amino acids. The germline V gene encodes CDR1 MNHEY and CDR2 SVGAGI. Trimming took 5 bases from V and 4 from J; bases not matched to a gene: 8. CDR3 coding DNA: TGTGCCAGCAGTCGGTCAGGGGGAGAGTACGAGCAGTACTTC. This sequence encodes CASSRSGGEYEQYF.

The V call is TRBV5-1, the J call TRBJ2-5; 7 nucleotides align to TRBD1. CDR3 length: 16 residues. V lost 2 bases to trimming and J lost 2 bases; unmatched junction nucleotides: 9. Germline loops: CDR1 SGHRS, CDR2 YFSETQ. The CDR3 sequence: CASSFLLDRTQETQYF. CDR3 sequence (DNA): TGCGCCAGCAGCTTTCTTCTGGACAGGACACAAGAGACCCAGTACTTC.

This clone appeared a few times. The gene calls are TRBV21-1 and TRBJ2-4; TRBD1 reflects the table's D call only, with no check against the DNA. TRBV21-1 is a known pseudogene. The CDR3 sequence is 24 residues long. Written as DNA, the CDR3 is TGTGCCAGCAGCAAAAATTGCTCACCACCCCCGGGAACCCCCAGAGGGACAGCCTCAGGCATTCAGTACTTC. Residues: CASSKNCSPPPGTPRGTASGIQYF.

This clone was seen a few times. J is TRBJ1-4 and V is TRBV5-1; 8 positions match TRBD1. The V gene end was trimmed by 6 bases and the J gene end by 5 bases; junction bases not matched to a gene: 9. This CDR3 is 15 amino acids long. Germline V gives CDR1 SGHRS, CDR2 YFSETQ. In nucleotides, the CDR3 is TGCGCCAGCACCAGAGACAGGGGCCGAAATGAAAAACTGTTTTTT. Its translation is CASTRDRGRNEKLFF. The full variable domain, rest sourced from reference TRBV5-1 and TRBJ1-4, is KAGVTQTPRYLIKTRGQQVTLSCSPISGHRSVSWYQQTPGQGLQFLFEYFSETQRNKGNFPGRFSGRQFSNSRSEMNVSTLELGDSALYLCASTRDRGRNEKLFFGSGTQLSVL.

The chain is built from TRBV18 and TRBJ1-5; D not certain. Trimming stripped 0 bases from V and 3 bases from J, with 12 bases between. The length of the CDR3 is 16 residues. The germline gives CDR1 KGHSH, CDR2 LQKENI. CDR3: CASSPPMVAVNQPQHF. The CDR3 nucleotides are TGTGCCAGCTCACCACCGATGGTAGCAGTCAATCAGCCCCAGCATTTT.

The chain has TRBV5-8 and TRBJ1-2; no clear D. This CDR3 has 14 amino acids. CDR1 is SGHTS and CDR2 is YDEGEE in the germline V gene. V lost 4 bases and J 8 bases, leaving 18 bases between the germline ends. The chain's CDR3 is CASSQEGRVWGYTF. DNA for the CDR3: TGTGCCAGCAGCCAGGAGGGAAGAGTCTGGGGCTACACCTTC.

The V and J genes are TRBV9 and TRBJ2-3, with TRBD1 matching over 7 bases. J lost 4 bases, V lost 6 bases, and 11 bases had no gene match. CDR3 length: 15 amino acids. CDR1 and CDR2 from the germline V gene are SGDLS and YYNGEE. CDR3 in DNA: TGTGCCAGCAACCCACAGGGGATTGTGTCAGATACGCAGTATTTT. Protein product: CASNPQGIVSDTQYF.

This clone appeared once. This chain uses TRBV10-3 with TRBJ2-1; D ambiguous. The CDR3 loop spans 14 amino acids. The ends were cut back, 2 bases at V and 2 bases at J, with 7 bases in the middle. Germline lookup yields CDR1 ENHRY and CDR2 SYGVKD. The CDR3 bases are TGTGCCATCAGTGAGGGGCCTCCCTACAATGAGCAGTTCTTC. It codes for CAISEGPPYNEQFF.

This chain uses TRBV11-1 with TRBJ2-5, with a weak D call TRBD1 (6 bases). The V end was cut by 5 bases, the J end by 5 bases, with 15 bases between. The CDR3 totals 14 residues. Looked up from germline, CDR1 is SGHAT and CDR2 is FQDESV (reference sequence). CDR3 nucleotides: TGTGCCAGCAGCCTATCGGCAGGGGCGGAGACCCAGTACTTC. Protein sequence: CASSLSAGAETQYF.

The J gene is TRBJ2-3, the V gene TRBV6-5; D is possibly TRBD1 (6 bases). Deletions cut 6 bases from V and 2 bases from J, with 12 bases between. This CDR3 is built from 14 residues. CDR1 and CDR2 from the germline V gene are MNHEY and SVGAGI. This CDR3 reads CASRLGHSTDTQYF. The CDR3 DNA is TGTGCCAGCAGATTGGGACATTCCACAGATACGCAGTATTTT.

This clone appeared a single time. The chain joins TRBV9 to TRBJ2-3; TRBD2 aligns across 10 bases. The CDR3 runs 15 residues. V dropped 3 bases and J dropped 2; count of bases not matched to a gene: 3. Per the germline V gene, CDR1 is SGDLS and CDR2 is YYNGEE. CDR3 DNA: TGTGCCAGCAGCGGTAGCGGGGGGTTCACAGATACGCAGTATTTT. Encoded protein: CASSGSGGFTDTQYF.

J is TRBJ2-7 and V is TRBV7-2; possible D gene TRBD1, 6 bases. The germline CDR1 and CDR2 sequences are SGHTA and FQGNSA. The CDR3 runs to 13 residues. V gave up 1 base and J gave up 6 bases, with 10 bases separating them. The CDR3 region has the DNA TGTGCCAGCAGCTTAGACAGGGTGGGCGAGCAGTACTTC. Its translation: CASSLDRVGEQYF.

The table lists this clone with a count of one. V is TRBV4-2 and J is TRBJ2-7; TRBD2 matches at 7 bases. V dropped 0 bases and J dropped 6; count of bases not matched to a gene: 5. The germline V gene encodes CDR1 LGHNA and CDR2 YNFKEQ. The CDR3 loop spans 14 amino acids. Here the CDR3 reads CASSQERLALEQYF. The CDR3 bases are TGTGCCAGCAGCCAAGAACGACTAGCTCTCGAGCAGTACTTC.

This chain uses TRBV15 with TRBJ1-3; weak D call: TRBD1 (5 bases). Germline lookup yields CDR1 LNHNV and CDR2 YYDKDF (reference sequence). Between the trimmed V and J ends, which lost 7 bases and 1 base, there was a span of 14 bases. This CDR3 contains 15 residues. CDR3 sequence (DNA): TGTGCCACCACCCGGCCAGGGCTGTCTGGAAACACCATATATTTT. This codes for CATTRPGLSGNTIYF.